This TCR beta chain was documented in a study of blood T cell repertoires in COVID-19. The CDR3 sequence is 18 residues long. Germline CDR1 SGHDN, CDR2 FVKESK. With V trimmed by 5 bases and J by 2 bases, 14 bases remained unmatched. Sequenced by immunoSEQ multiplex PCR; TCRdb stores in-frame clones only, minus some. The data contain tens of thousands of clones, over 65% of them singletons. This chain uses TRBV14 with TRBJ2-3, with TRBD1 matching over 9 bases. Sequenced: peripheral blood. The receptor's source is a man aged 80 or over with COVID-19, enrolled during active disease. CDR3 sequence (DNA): TGTGCCAGCAGCGCCGGGACAGGGAAAGAACTTTTCACAGATACGCAGTATTTT. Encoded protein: CASSAGTGKELFTDTQYF.